Below are 24 T cell receptor beta chains sequenced from a single sample in a study of CD8 T cells in Susac syndrome. With random hexamers, reverse transcription was performed on about 0.5 to 1 ug of RNA. TCRdb called the immunoSEQ multiplex PCR reads again in MiXCR, with one record for every CDR3 protein. The repertoire holds approximately 180,000 distinct CDR3 sequences, with about 94% as singletons. Sequencing was performed on CD4+ T cells from PBMCs. These receptors all come from a human donor with multiple sclerosis.

V is TRBV2 and J is TRBJ1-6; D gene uncertain. V lost 3 bases to trimming and J lost 0 bases, with 3 bases between them. The CDR3 contains 14 residues. Germline CDR1 reads SNHLY; CDR2 reads FYNNEI. CDR3 sequence reads: CASSDRSYNSPLHF. CDR3 bases: TGTGCCAGCAGTGACCGCTCCTATAATTCACCCCTCCACTTT.

The chain recombines TRBV12-3 or TRBV12-4 with TRBJ2-3; D ambiguous. This CDR3 region has 10 residues. The V gene lost 10 bases and the J gene lost 5 bases, with 7 bases spanning the gap. For the CDR3, the DNA is TGTGCCACCGGGTTAGATACGCAGTATTTT. Protein product: CATGLDTQYF.

The V gene is TRBV19, the J gene TRBJ1-1; no reliable D call. CDR1 and CDR2 from the germline V gene are LNHDA and SQIVND (reference sequence). V shed 3 bases and J shed 1 base, with 6 bases lying between them. There are 13 residues in the CDR3. The DNA of the CDR3 is TGTGCCAGTAGTATGAAGGGGAACACTGAAGCTTTCTTT. Its translation: CASSMKGNTEAFF.

This chain connects TRBV28 to TRBJ1-2; D call uncertain. Germline loops: CDR1 MDHEN, CDR2 SYDVKM. Trimming took 4 bases from V and 8 from J, leaving 8 bases between them. The CDR3 has 11 amino acids. CDR3 in amino acids: CASSSTPGYTF. CDR3 sequence (DNA): TGTGCCAGCAGTTCTACCCCGGGCTACACCTTC.

The V and J genes are TRBV4-2 and TRBJ2-2; a weak D match, TRBD2 (7 bases). Trimming pared 8 bases from V and 4 bases from J, leaving 17 bases between. The CDR3 runs to 15 residues. CDR1 is LGHNA, CDR2 YNFKEQ, per germline. The CDR3 spells CASEQGLPGTGELFF. DNA of the CDR3: TGTGCCAGCGAACAGGGACTACCGGGCACCGGGGAGCTGTTTTTT.

The chain couples TRBV20-1 to TRBJ2-3, with D possibly called TRBD1 or TRBD2 (5 bases each). V was trimmed by 4 bases and J by 0 bases, leaving 8 bases between them. This CDR3 is built from 13 residues. Germline CDR1 reads DFQATT; CDR2 reads SNEGSKA (reference sequence). DNA for the CDR3: TGCAGTGCTAAGGGACCAAGCACAGATACGCAGTATTTT. It encodes CSAKGPSTDTQYF.

The chain carries TRBV3-1 and TRBJ1-6; a possible D gene is TRBD1 (6 bases). Germline CDR1 reads LGHDT; CDR2 reads YNNKEL (reference sequence). Trimming cost V 4 bases and J 10 bases, with 17 bases left between them. This CDR3 spans 15 amino acids. CDR3 sequence: CASSPRDKVRSPLHF. CDR3 DNA: TGTGCCAGCAGCCCCCGGGACAAAGTGCGGTCACCCCTCCACTTT.

The chain joins TRBV3-1 to TRBJ2-5; 12 bases are a match to TRBD2. With V trimmed by 1 base and J by 9 bases, 3 bases remained unmatched. This CDR3 has 14 amino acids. The V gene's germline CDR1 is LGHDT and CDR2 YNNKEL (reference sequence). CDR3 sequence (DNA): TGTGCCAGCAGCCAAGGGACTAGCGGGACGGCCCAGTACTTC. Translation gives CASSQGTSGTAQYF.

CDR3 coding DNA: TGTGCCAGCAGTTTGGGCGGGACAGGGGGCTACGAGCAGTACTTC. Protein product: CASSLGGTGGYEQYF. The genes are TRBV12-3 or TRBV12-4 and TRBJ2-7; 11 bases map to TRBD1. The CDR3 has 15 amino acids. The ends lost 3 bases at V and 3 bases at J; junction bases unmatched: 4.

The CDR3 is CASSLDGATSAETQYF. The CDR3 nucleotides are TGTGCCAGCAGCTTGGATGGGGCGACAAGTGCGGAGACCCAGTACTTC. This chain uses TRBV5-4 with TRBJ2-5; the D gene is possibly TRBD1 (5 bases). The germline gives CDR1 SGHNT, CDR2 YYREEE (reference sequence). V lost 0 bases and J 5 bases, leaving 17 bases between the germline ends. CDR3 length: 16 amino acids. The full variable domain, in which reference TRBV5-4 and TRBJ2-5 provide the parts outside the CDR3, is ETGVTQSPTHLIKTRGQQVTLRCSSQSGHNTVSWYQQALGQGPQFIFQYYREEENGRGNFPPRFSGLQFPNYSSELNVNALELDDSALYLCASSLDGATSAETQYFGPGTRLLVL.

The chain recombines TRBV5-1 with TRBJ2-7; D is unresolved. With 1 base removed from V and 1 base from J, the gap between germline ends came to 9 bases. Germline CDR1 and CDR2: SGHRS and YFSETQ. The CDR3 loop spans 14 amino acids. The CDR3 DNA is TGCGCCAGCAGCTTGACAGAAAATTCCTACGAGCAGTACTTC. Translation gives CASSLTENSYEQYF.

Of note for this clonotype: One junction end does not reproduce the germline sequence, and a read error may be involved. The chain joins TRBV3-1 to TRBJ2-1, with no clear D. The germline gives CDR1 LGHDT, CDR2 YNNKEL (reference sequence). The CDR3 extends over 15 amino acids. This CDR3 reads CASSPPGRTYSEQFF. DNA for the CDR3: TGTGCCAGCAGCCCCCCCGGTCGGACCTACAGTGAGCAGTTCTTC.

CDR3 region: CASTLAGGPHEQFF. The CDR3 DNA sequence: TGTGCCAGCACTTTAGCGGGGGGGCCGCATGAGCAGTTCTTC. The chain is built from TRBV6-2 or TRBV6-3 and TRBJ2-1; 11 bases fit TRBD2. This CDR3 is built from 14 residues. Unmatched junction bases numbered 7, after V lost 7 bases and J lost 8 bases. Per the germline V gene, CDR1 is MNHEY and CDR2 is SVGEGT.

The count of this clonotype is one. The J gene is TRBJ1-2, the V gene TRBV7-8, with 8 bases fitting TRBD1. Germline CDR1 SGHVS, CDR2 FQNEAQ. V gave up 3 bases and J gave up 8 bases; unmatched junction bases: 5. This CDR3 contains 13 residues. This chain's CDR3 is CASSFRTGKGYTF. For the CDR3, the DNA is TGTGCCAGCAGCTTTCGGACAGGGAAGGGCTACACCTTC.

The chain carries TRBV7-3 and TRBJ2-3, with 8 bases lining up with TRBD2. This CDR3 has 15 amino acids. The germline V gene has CDR1 SGHTA and CDR2 FQGTGA. Trimming removed 2 bases from V and 4 bases from J; junction bases left unmatched: 5. The CDR3 DNA is TGTGCCAGCAGCTTAGGGACTAGGATGGCAGATACGCAGTATTTT. Translation gives CASSLGTRMADTQYF.

This rearrangement joins TRBV13 to TRBJ2-7; no clear D. The CDR3 sequence is 14 residues long. Germline V CDR1 and CDR2: PRHDT, FYEKMQ (reference sequence). V dropped 5 bases and J dropped 0 bases, with 11 bases sitting between them. CDR3: CASSRYPASYEQYF. The CDR3 bases are TGTGCCAGCAGCCGCTATCCAGCCTCCTACGAGCAGTACTTC.

The chain has TRBV5-1 and TRBJ1-1; D gene uncertain. The ends were cut back, 0 bases at V and 0 bases at J, with 9 bases in the middle. The CDR3 contains 15 residues. Germline V CDR1 and CDR2: SGHRS, YFSETQ. The CDR3: CASSLAGKLNTEAFF. CDR3 DNA: TGCGCCAGCAGCTTGGCCGGGAAACTGAACACTGAAGCTTTCTTT.

The chain joins TRBV28 to TRBJ2-2; D is undetermined. V lost 2 bases to trimming and J lost 6 bases, with 10 bases between them. Germline-derived CDR1 and CDR2 are MDHEN and SYDVKM. This CDR3 is built from 14 residues. The DNA for the CDR3 is TGTGCCAGCAGTTTAGACACCCCCCCCGGGGAGCTGTTTTTT. Translation gives CASSLDTPPGELFF.

The chain joins TRBV4-3 to TRBJ2-7; D not resolved. V was pared by 0 bases and J by 0 bases, with 6 bases between. CDR1 and CDR2 (germline): LGHNA, YSLEER. The CDR3 covers 14 residues. The CDR3 DNA reads TGCGCCAGCAGCCAAGAACGAGCCTCCTACGAGCAGTACTTC. Translation gives CASSQERASYEQYF.

CDR3 amino acids: CASISTRDQCTSYEQYF. The CDR3 DNA reads as TGTGCCAGCATTAGCACTAGAGACCAGTGTACCTCCTACGAGCAGTACTTC. The chain combines TRBV25-1 with TRBJ2-7, with a possible D match to TRBD2 (5 bases). This CDR3 contains 17 residues. V was clipped by 7 bases and J by 0 bases, with 22 bases between them. CDR1 and CDR2 (germline): MGHDK, SYGVNS.

This clonotype was detected only once. The V gene is TRBV20-1, the J gene TRBJ2-7, with 13 bases that match TRBD2. Per the germline V gene, CDR1 is DFQATT and CDR2 is SNEGSKA (reference sequence). The CDR3 covers 15 residues. The trim removed 5 bases at V and 1 base at J, leaving 5 bases unmatched. DNA of the CDR3: TGCAGTGCTCCTCAACTAGCGGGGGGGTCCTACGAGCAGTACTTC. Amino acids: CSAPQLAGGSYEQYF.

The rearrangement uses TRBV7-8 and TRBJ2-7, with D possibly TRBD1 on 6 matching bases. Germline-derived CDR1 and CDR2 are SGHVS and FQNEAQ. The V and J ends lost 4 bases and 6 bases respectively, with 16 bases between them. CDR3 size: 14 residues. The CDR3 sequence is CASSSDRMGTEQYF. Written as DNA, the CDR3 is TGTGCCAGCAGCTCCGACAGGATGGGAACCGAGCAGTACTTC.

The rearrangement uses TRBV3-1 and TRBJ2-1; D not resolved. V was pared by 4 bases and J by 9 bases, with 13 bases between. Germline values: CDR1 LGHDT, CDR2 YNNKEL (reference sequence). The CDR3 is made up of 13 amino acids. This chain's CDR3 is CASSLNRNAEQFF. The CDR3 DNA is TGTGCCAGCAGCCTGAACCGAAATGCTGAGCAGTTCTTC.

The V and J genes are TRBV6-5 and TRBJ2-7; D gene uncertain. V was pared by 0 bases and J by 7 bases, with 16 bases between. Germline values: CDR1 MNHEY, CDR2 SVGAGI. The CDR3 spans 15 residues. The CDR3 bases are TGTGCCAGCAGTTACTCGACTGGAACAGAAACGGAGCAGTACTTC. This gives the protein CASSYSTGTETEQYF.